One TCR beta chain is described in this entry. These data belong to a study of spatial heterogeneity in lung cancer. The wider study: The donor group consisted of roughly 76 patients who had untreated, early-stage non-small cell lung cancer. Taken at a median of approximately 2 years after resection, follow-up PBMC samples underwent sequencing when available.

Time point specified: blood at routine non-recurrence follow-up after resection. Researchers sequenced whole RNA taken from tumor, nontumor lung or frozen PBMC without sorting. V was pared by 2 bases and J by 4 bases, with 11 bases between. There are 13 residues in the CDR3. CDR1 is GTSNPN and CDR2 is SVGIG in the germline V gene (reference sequence). Unique molecular identifiers, one per molecule, were present on every TCR cDNA molecule. One entry per CDR3 protein, called by TCRdb with MiXCR from the 5' RACE reads. The sample holds approximately 27,000 distinct CDR3 sequences; around 6.1% are singletons and the top ten take roughly a fifth.

The sample here was PBMCs, taken at follow-up. J is TRBJ1-2 and V is TRBV30, with D possibly TRBD1 on 5 matching bases. This TCR came from a male donor with early-stage non-small cell lung cancer. CDR3 in amino acids: CAWSRDRFYGYTF. CDR3 sequence (DNA): TGTGCCTGGAGTAGGGACCGCTTCTATGGCTACACCTTC.